The next 4 T cell receptor beta chains were all read from a single sample in a study of regulatory T cells in long-lasting Graves disease. With iRepertoire HTBI primers and Arm-PCR of CDR3 regions, TCR beta libraries were built. TCRdb reprocessed the multiplex PCR reads with MiXCR, giving one entry per CDR3 protein. This table holds 350,000 to 450,000 distinct CDR3 sequences, approximately 12% found once. As for time point: newly diagnosed GD, antithyroid drugs for less than 3 months. The TCR library was made from RNA that had been extracted from PBMCs in TRIzol. The data also belong to a second study, concerning T cells in Graves' hyperthyroidism and ophthalmopathy.

The sample consisted of peripheral blood mononuclear cells (PBMCs), taken at new diagnosis, from a patient treated with antithyroid drugs. These receptors all stem from a woman aged 18 to 35 with Graves disease.

This clonotype showed up many times. The chain carries TRBV7-9 and TRBJ2-3; the D gene is possibly TRBD1 (6 bases). The CDR3 has 13 residues. From germline, CDR1 is SEHNR and CDR2 FQNEAQ (reference sequence). V lost 10 bases and J lost 4, with 15 bases in between. In DNA, the CDR3 is TGTGCCAACCATCGAAAGGGGGCAGATACGCAGTATTTT. The encoded protein is CANHRKGADTQYF.

This clonotype was observed at least ten times. This chain uses TRBV5-5 with TRBJ2-2; perhaps TRBD1 as D (6 bases). The germline gives CDR1 SGHKS, CDR2 YYEKEE (reference sequence). Trimming removed 1 base at V and 2 bases at J, with 12 bases between. CDR3 size: 16 residues. This CDR3 is CASSLSWGRNTGELFF. DNA for the CDR3: TGTGCCAGCAGCTTGAGCTGGGGGCGAAACACCGGGGAGCTGTTTTTT. Full variable domain (rest looked up from reference TRBV5-5 and TRBJ2-2): DAGVTQSPTHLIKTRGQQVTLRCSPISGHKSVSWYQQVLGQGPQFIFQYYEKEERGRGNFPDRFSARQFPNYSSELNVNALLLGDSALYLCASSLSWGRNTGELFFGEGSRLTVL.

This clonotype has a count of ten or more. The chain combines TRBV2 with TRBJ2-5, with a tentative D call TRBD2 (6 bases). The germline CDR1 and CDR2 sequences are SNHLY and FYNNEI. CDR3 length: 14 amino acids. Trimming pared 4 bases from V and 7 bases from J, leaving 16 bases between. CDR3 protein: CASSVLAFPATQYF. In nucleotides, the CDR3 is TGTGCCAGCAGTGTCCTAGCGTTCCCTGCGACCCAGTACTTC.

V usage is TRBV15 and J usage is TRBJ1-3; D is perhaps TRBD1 (6 bases). Germline CDR1 reads LNHNV; CDR2 reads YYDKDF (reference sequence). CDR3 length equals 16 residues. The ends were cut back, 1 base at V and 7 bases at J, with 17 bases in the middle. The CDR3 region is CATSRVLGGSGNTIYF. The CDR3 DNA is TGTGCCACCAGCAGAGTATTGGGGGGCTCGGGGAACACCATATATTTT.